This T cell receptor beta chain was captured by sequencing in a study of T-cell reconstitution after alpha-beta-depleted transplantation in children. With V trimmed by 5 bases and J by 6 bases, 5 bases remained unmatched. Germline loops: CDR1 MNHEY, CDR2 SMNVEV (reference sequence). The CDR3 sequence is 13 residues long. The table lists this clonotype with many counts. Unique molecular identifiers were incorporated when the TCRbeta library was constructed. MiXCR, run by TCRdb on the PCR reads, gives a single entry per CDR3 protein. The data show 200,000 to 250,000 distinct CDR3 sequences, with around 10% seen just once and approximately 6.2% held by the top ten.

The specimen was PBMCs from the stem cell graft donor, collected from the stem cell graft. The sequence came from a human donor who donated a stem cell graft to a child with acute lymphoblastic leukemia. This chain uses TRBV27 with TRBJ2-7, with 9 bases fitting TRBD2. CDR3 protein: CASSRGRDPEQYF. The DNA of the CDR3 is TGTGCCAGCAGTCGCGGGAGGGACCCCGAGCAGTACTTC.